The clone carrying this T cell receptor (beta chain) has a single count. RNA amounts of 0.5 to 1 ug underwent reverse transcription with random hexamers. TCRdb itself ran the immunoSEQ multiplex PCR reads through MiXCR, one entry per CDR3 protein. This sample yields 75,000 to 95,000 distinct CDR3 sequences, of which 95% to 96% are seen a single time; approximately 0.62% belongs to the top ten. The data stem from a study of CD8 T cells in Susac syndrome. Germline V gene lookup returns CDR1 SGHNT and CDR2 YENEEA. V was cut by 5 bases and J by 2 bases, with 7 bases left in between. The CDR3 totals 12 residues.

The J gene is TRBJ2-7, the V gene TRBV11-3; D uncertain. What was sequenced was CD8+ T cells from PBMCs. This clonotype was obtained from a human donor with Susac syndrome. CDR3 loop: CASSIYPYEQYF. CDR3 bases: TGTGCCAGCAGCATTTACCCCTACGAGCAGTACTTC.